This paragraph reports one T cell receptor (beta chain). V lost 2 bases and J 8 bases, leaving 12 bases between the germline ends. The CDR3 has 13 residues. Germline CDR1 is MNHNS and CDR2 is SASEGT. Every donor was a healthy person donating bone marrow. The data were taken from a study of cytomegalovirus exposure and HLA in healthy donors. PCR employed 60 Vbeta and 13 Jbeta primers. Profiled with immunoSEQ multiplex PCR; TCRdb holds only in-frame clones, not every one. The sample has 100,000 to 150,000 clones, over 75% seen once. The V and J genes are TRBV6-1 and TRBJ1-1, with a weak D call TRBD1 (5 bases). Sequencing was done on a sample of PBMCs. The TCR was taken from a man aged 30 to 39 in good health and CMV-seronegative. CDR3: CASSEPGLLEAFF. The CDR3 DNA reads TGTGCCAGCAGTGAACCAGGGCTTTTAGAAGCTTTCTTT.